Each of the 2 T cell receptor beta chains below was sequenced from the same sample in a study of blood T cell repertoires in COVID-19. The method was immunoSEQ multiplex PCR; TCRdb's version includes in-frame clones alone and lacks a portion of them. The sample holds about 400,000 clones; around 87% are singletons and the top ten take approximately 1.9%. What was sequenced was PBMCs or T cells enriched from blood (not recorded which). The receptors here all came from a man aged 40-49 years in a cohort exposed to, infected with or recovered from COVID-19 (not recorded which).

This clone has just one count. The gene calls are TRBV23-1 and TRBJ1-1, with 9 bases aligning to TRBD1. TRBV23-1 is labeled an ORF, and its function is uncertain. V dropped 5 bases and J dropped 1; count of bases not matched to a gene: 8. The CDR3 extends over 16 amino acids. CDR3 protein: CASSAPGQGGNTEAFF. CDR3 coding DNA: TGCGCCAGCAGTGCACCGGGACAGGGAGGGAACACTGAAGCTTTCTTT.

In its sample, this clone was seen once. This chain links TRBV6-4 with TRBJ2-2, with D unresolved. This CDR3 spans 15 amino acids. Per the germline V gene, CDR1 is MRHNA and CDR2 is SNTAGT. The germline V and J ends were trimmed by 0 bases and 1 base, with 6 bases remaining between them. The CDR3 loop is CASSDSEQNTGELFF. The DNA of the CDR3 is TGTGCCAGCAGTGACTCTGAGCAGAACACCGGGGAGCTGTTTTTT.